The table lists the clone carrying this T cell receptor (beta chain) with a count of one. The antigen is not known. These data belong to a study of cytomegalovirus exposure and HLA in healthy donors. Study-level results: When analyzed later, a missense DCLRE1C variant was found to be linked to TCR beta V- and J-gene trimming.

This CDR3 comprises 14 residues. Germline V gene sequence: CDR1 KGHSH, CDR2 LQKENI. V lost 5 bases to trimming and J lost 1 base, with 11 bases between them. The PCR had 60 Vbeta and 13 Jbeta primers. Only in-frame clones appear in the TCRdb table, and some are missing; sequencing was by immunoSEQ multiplex PCR. The sample lists roughly 150,000 clones, around 83% seen once, with 7.5% to 9% in the top ten. The source material was PBMCs. This chain links TRBV18 with TRBJ1-1; tentatively, D is TRBD1 (5 bases). The source of this sequence is a male donor in good health and CMV-seropositive. The CDR3 protein is CASSNQGGNTEAFF. The CDR3 DNA sequence: TGTGCCAGCTCAAATCAGGGAGGGAACACTGAAGCTTTCTTT.